This T cell receptor (beta chain) originates from a study of shared clonotypes between healthy human individuals. Naive CD8 cells were CD45RO-negative, positively selected for CCR7, excluding terminally differentiated effector memory CD45RA+ cells. Caucasian adults living in Nashville, Tennessee, provided all samples. The CDR3 sequence is 17 residues long. V gave up 2 bases and J gave up 4 bases; unmatched junction bases: 11. CDR1 and CDR2 from the germline V gene are SGHAT and FQNNGV. The table lists this clone with a count of one. Sequencing used immunoSEQ multiplex PCR; TCRdb keeps in-frame clones, though not all of them. The sample consists of some 600,000 clones, around 96% of them appearing once.

The receptor was isolated from a woman younger than 45 in good health. Material for sequencing was naive CD8+ T cells sorted from blood. The rearrangement uses TRBV11-2 and TRBJ2-7; 10 bases align to TRBD1. This CDR3 reads CASSLTTHGTGEYEQYF. Here the CDR3 DNA reads TGTGCCAGCAGCTTAACGACACACGGGACAGGGGAATACGAGCAGTACTTC.